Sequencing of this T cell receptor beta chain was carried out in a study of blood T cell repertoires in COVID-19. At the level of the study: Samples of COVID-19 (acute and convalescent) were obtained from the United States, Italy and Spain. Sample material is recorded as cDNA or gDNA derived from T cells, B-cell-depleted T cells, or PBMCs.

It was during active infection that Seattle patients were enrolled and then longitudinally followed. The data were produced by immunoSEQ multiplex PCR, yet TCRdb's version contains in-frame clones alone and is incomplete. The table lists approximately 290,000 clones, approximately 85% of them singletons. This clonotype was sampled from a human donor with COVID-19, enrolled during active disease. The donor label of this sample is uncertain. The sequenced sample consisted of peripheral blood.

The CDR3 DNA sequence: TGCGCCAGCTCTCAGGGTGACGGTACCCTATGGTATGGCTACACCTTC. It is translated as CASSQGDGTLWYGYTF. The gene calls are TRBV5-1 and TRBJ1-2, with D perhaps TRBD1 (5 bases). V gave up 7 bases and J gave up 5 bases, with 24 bases separating them. The CDR3 totals 16 residues. Germline CDR1 reads SGHRS; CDR2 reads YFSETQ.